Below are 30 T cell receptor beta chains sequenced from a single sample in a study of Graves' ophthalmopathy and Graves' hyperthyroidism. Amplifying from RNA transcripts, the study obtained TCR beta CDR3 regions. Amplification began with first-round RT-PCR using HTBI primers, then second-round multiplex PCR was performed. Using its own MiXCR run on the multiplex PCR reads, TCRdb lists one record per CDR3 protein. The sample contains almost 750,000 distinct CDR3 sequences, approximately 40% of which appear only once. Sequenced material: peripheral blood. All receptors derive from an adult man with Graves' ophthalmopathy.

In its sample, this clonotype was seen a few times. The genes are TRBV19 and TRBJ2-7; TRBD2 agrees at 7 bases. The germline CDR1 and CDR2 sequences are LNHDA and SQIVND (reference sequence). V shed 5 bases, J shed 2 bases, and the junction held 6 bases outside the gene matches. There are 14 residues in the CDR3. The CDR3 reads CASSVSGPTYEQYF. CDR3 in DNA: TGTGCCAGTAGTGTTAGCGGGCCTACCTACGAGCAGTACTTC. The variable domain in full, completed from reference TRBV19 and TRBJ2-7, reads DGGITQSPKYLFRKEGQNVTLSCEQNLNHDAMYWYRQDPGQGLRLIYYSQIVNDFQKGDIAEGYSVSREKKESFPLTVTSAQKNPTAFYLCASSVSGPTYEQYFGPGTRLTVT.

The J gene is TRBJ1-1, the V gene TRBV10-3; D perhaps matches TRBD1 (5 bases). V lost 6 bases and J lost 6, with 14 bases in between. This CDR3 region has 13 residues. Germline V gene data show CDR1 as ENHRY and CDR2 as SYGVKD. CDR3 DNA: TGTGCCATCAGCGGAACTAGGGACTCTGAAGCTTTCTTT. Protein sequence: CAISGTRDSEAFF.

For this clonotype: At one end, the junction sequence differs from germline, possibly due to a read error. The chain uses TRBV25-1 and TRBJ2-2; TRBD1 or TRBD2 may be the D gene (5 bases each). CDR3 size: 15 residues. The germline V gene has CDR1 MGHDK and CDR2 SYGVNS. CDR3 sequence reads: CASSLTGTYTGELFF. CDR3 DNA: TGTGCCAGCAGTCTAACCGGGACGTACACCGGGGAGCTGTTTTTC.

This clonotype has a handful of counts. CDR3 residues: CASSELWAYEQYF. Here the CDR3 DNA reads TGTGCCAGCAGTGAACTGTGGGCCTACGAGCAGTACTTC. The rearrangement uses TRBV2 and TRBJ2-7, with no clear D. The CDR3 loop spans 13 amino acids. From germline, CDR1 is SNHLY and CDR2 FYNNEI. V shed 2 bases and J shed 2 bases, with 7 bases lying between them.

Regarding this clonotype: A read error may produce the germline difference seen at one junction end. The chain employs TRBV7-9 and TRBJ2-7; 7 bases agree with TRBD2. From germline, CDR1 is SEHNR and CDR2 FQNEAQ (reference sequence). The CDR3 is 14 residues long. Written as DNA, the CDR3 is TGCGCCAGCAGCCACGGGACTACCTCCTACGAGCAGTACTTC. Its protein is CASSHGTTSYEQYF.

This clonotype has a count of ten or more. The chain couples TRBV24-1 to TRBJ2-5; 11 nucleotides line up with TRBD2. Germline V CDR1 and CDR2: KGHDR, SFDVKD. This CDR3 spans 17 amino acids. V lost 2 bases and J lost 0; bases outside the gene matches: 4. Written as DNA, the CDR3 is TGTGCCACCAGTGATTACCTAGCGGGAGGACACCAAGAGACCCAGTACTTC. Protein: CATSDYLAGGHQETQYF.

V usage is TRBV29-1 and J usage is TRBJ1-4; D is unclear. The length of the CDR3 is 11 residues. V was cut by 7 bases and J by 4 bases, with 7 bases left in between. The germline CDR1 and CDR2 sequences are SQVTM and ANQGSEA. CDR3 DNA sequence: TGCAGCGGGGGATATAATGAAAAACTGTTTTTT. Protein: CSGGYNEKLFF.

This clonotype was observed a single time. A single base separates this from a much larger clone, so it may be a read error. The chain uses TRBV29-1 and TRBJ2-7; D remains unclear. This CDR3 contains 12 residues. Germline values: CDR1 SQVTM, CDR2 ANQGSEA. Trimming took 1 base from V and 8 from J, leaving 12 bases between them. The CDR3 sequence is CSVEGRVMQQYF. CDR3 DNA: TGCAGCGTTGAAGGTCGGGTGATGCAGCAGTACTTC.

The gene calls are TRBV7-9 and TRBJ1-2; weak D call: TRBD1 (5 bases). V was clipped by 1 base and J by 4 bases, with 7 bases between them. This CDR3 contains 13 residues. CDR1 and CDR2 (germline): SEHNR, FQNEAQ (reference sequence). CDR3 residues: CASSLGGIYGYTF. The CDR3 DNA sequence: TGTGCCAGCAGCTTAGGGGGCATCTATGGCTACACCTTC.

Of note for this clonotype: A much larger clone differs by one base, so this may be a read error. The J gene is TRBJ2-5, the V gene TRBV2; D remains unclear. V was cut by 9 bases and J by 5 bases, with 13 bases left in between. CDR1 is SNHLY and CDR2 is FYNNEI in the germline V gene. The CDR3 loop spans 12 amino acids. The CDR3 loop is CASIQNGETQYF. The DNA of the CDR3 is TGTGCCAGTATTCAAAATGGGGAGACCCAGTACTTC.

The gene calls are TRBV19 and TRBJ2-7; D is perhaps TRBD1 or TRBD2 (6 bases each). The germline gives CDR1 LNHDA, CDR2 SQIVND (reference sequence). The CDR3 runs to 13 residues. The germline V and J ends were trimmed by 3 bases and 5 bases, with 11 bases remaining between them. CDR3 in amino acids: CASSIMGGDEQYF. The CDR3 coding sequence is TGTGCCAGTAGTATCATGGGGGGCGACGAGCAGTACTTC.

In this sample, this clonotype turned up many times. The gene calls are TRBV20-1 and TRBJ2-5; no clear D. The CDR3 is made up of 11 amino acids. CDR1 is DFQATT and CDR2 is SNEGSKA in the germline V gene (reference sequence). In DNA form, the CDR3 reads TGCATCGCACTGTTCCAAGAGACCCAGTACTTC. Encoded protein: CIALFQETQYF.

This chain uses TRBV12-3 or TRBV12-4 with TRBJ1-2; 8 bases align to TRBD1. V lost 6 bases to trimming and J lost 7 bases; unmatched junction nucleotides: 10. This CDR3 region has 14 residues. Here the CDR3 DNA reads TGTGCCAGCAGAGAAACGGACAGGGCTGCTGGCTACACCTTC. Translation gives CASRETDRAAGYTF.

On this clonotype itself: A much larger clone is a single base away; this may be a read error. This chain uses TRBV2 with TRBJ2-7; no firm D call. V was clipped by 7 bases and J by 2 bases, with 18 bases between them. CDR3 length equals 15 residues. Germline CDR1 reads SNHLY; CDR2 reads FYNNEI. Here the CDR3 reads CASNDSWVNTYEQYF. The CDR3 DNA is TGTGCCAGCAATGATTCTTGGGTGAATACCTACGAGCAGTACTTC.

This clonotype was detected many times. The rearrangement joins TRBV20-1 to TRBJ1-5; 7 positions agree with TRBD1. Germline-derived CDR1 and CDR2 are DFQATT and SNEGSKA (reference sequence). V gave up 3 bases and J gave up 1 base; unmatched junction bases: 6. This CDR3 comprises 15 residues. The CDR3 loop reads CSASEGAESNQPQHF. The CDR3, as DNA: TGCAGTGCTAGTGAGGGGGCGGAGAGCAATCAGCCCCAGCATTTT.

The V and J genes are TRBV7-9 and TRBJ2-5; D is unresolved. Germline assignment: CDR1 SEHNR and CDR2 FQNEAQ (reference sequence). Trimming left V 1 base short and J 0 bases short, with 3 bases between. CDR3 length equals 13 residues. The CDR3 reads CASSLVNQETQYF. CDR3 nucleotides: TGTGCCAGCAGCTTAGTAAACCAAGAGACCCAGTACTTC.

The chain is built from TRBV19 and TRBJ2-2; D is uncertain. V was pared by 4 bases and J by 6 bases, with 9 bases between. CDR3 size: 13 residues. Per germline, CDR1 LNHDA and CDR2 SQIVND (reference sequence). CDR3 region: CASSTEAAGELFF. CDR3 DNA sequence: TGTGCCAGTAGTACCGAGGCCGCCGGGGAGCTGTTTTTT.

CDR3 sequence: CAITPTGQEGYTF. The DNA of the CDR3 is TGTGCCATCACCCCGACAGGGCAGGAGGGCTACACCTTC. This chain connects TRBV10-3 to TRBJ1-2; 7 bases are shared with TRBD1. V dropped 7 bases and J dropped 8; count of bases not matched to a gene: 10. The CDR3 is 13 residues long. In germline, CDR1 is ENHRY, CDR2 SYGVKD.

The chain links TRBV29-1 to TRBJ1-2; TRBD1 matches 9 bases. Germline loops: CDR1 SQVTM, CDR2 ANQGSEA. With V trimmed by 8 bases and J by 7 bases, 11 bases remained unmatched. The CDR3 is 13 residues long. CDR3 residues: CSSAGTGKGGYTF. The CDR3 bases are TGCAGCTCGGCCGGGACAGGGAAGGGTGGCTACACCTTC. Combining the CDR3 with reference TRBV29-1 and TRBJ1-2 gives the whole variable domain SAVISQKPSRDICQRGTSLTIQCQVDSQVTMMFWYRQQPGQSLTLIATANQGSEATYESGFVIDKFPISRPNLTFSTLTVSNMSPEDSSIYLCSSAGTGKGGYTFGSGTRLTVV.

The chain recombines TRBV7-8 with TRBJ2-2, with 9 bases aligning to TRBD1. Unmatched junction bases numbered 5, after V lost 1 base and J lost 2 bases. CDR3 length: 17 amino acids. In germline, CDR1 is SGHVS, CDR2 FQNEAQ. CDR3 nucleotides: TGTGCCAGCAGCTTAGAAGGGGGACAGGGTAACACCGGGGAGCTGTTTTTT. Translating gives CASSLEGGQGNTGELFF.

A note on this clonotype: This may stem from a read error, because a much larger clone lies one nucleotide away. The chain uses TRBV7-2 and TRBJ1-2; 9 bases are shared with TRBD1. Germline CDR1 SGHTA, CDR2 FQGNSA. The trim removed 2 bases at V and 8 bases at J, leaving 3 bases unmatched. There are 13 residues in the CDR3. The CDR3 loop reads CASSLTGGRGYTF. As DNA, the CDR3 is TGTGCCAGCAGCTTAACAGGGGGCAGGGGCTACACCTTC.

This clonotype has more than one count but fewer than ten. This sequence joins TRBV7-9 and TRBJ2-3; 14 positions agree with TRBD2. CDR3 length: 16 amino acids. V was pared by 5 bases and J by 4 bases, with 5 bases of the junction left unmatched. Germline CDR1 is SEHNR and CDR2 is FQNEAQ (reference sequence). This chain's CDR3 is CASSSQTSGRADTQYF. The CDR3 coding sequence is TGTGCCAGCAGCAGCCAGACTAGCGGGAGGGCAGATACGCAGTATTTT.

V usage is TRBV19 and J usage is TRBJ1-5; D call uncertain. The germline gives CDR1 LNHDA, CDR2 SQIVND (reference sequence). The CDR3 contains 18 residues. With 3 bases removed from V and 0 bases from J, the gap between germline ends came to 18 bases. The CDR3 nucleotides are TGTGCCAGTAGTATGTTTCGGGAAATCGAGGGTAGCAATCAGCCCCAGCATTTT. Its translation: CASSMFREIEGSNQPQHF.

V usage is TRBV29-1 and J usage is TRBJ1-2; TRBD1 might be the D (6 bases). Trimming cost V 6 bases and J 4 bases, with 18 bases left between them. The CDR3 runs to 14 residues. The V gene's germline CDR1 is SQVTM and CDR2 ANQGSEA. The CDR3 DNA reads as TGCAGCGTGGAAACAGGGTTGCGCGCCTATGGCTACACCTTC. Protein sequence: CSVETGLRAYGYTF.

The chain couples TRBV20-1 to TRBJ2-7; 10 nucleotides line up with TRBD1. With V trimmed by 2 bases and J by 7 bases, 11 bases remained unmatched. Germline assignment: CDR1 DFQATT and CDR2 SNEGSKA (reference sequence). The CDR3 extends over 15 amino acids. The CDR3 sequence is CSARSWDRGLQEQYF. The CDR3 bases are TGCAGTGCTAGATCATGGGACAGGGGACTGCAGGAGCAGTACTTC.

In this sample, this clonotype turned up many times. CDR3 coding DNA: TGTGCCATCAGTGAGTTGGGATACCGGGACAAGCCCTATGGCTACACCTTC. As protein: CAISELGYRDKPYGYTF. The rearrangement links TRBV10-3 to TRBJ1-2; possible D gene TRBD1, 6 bases. Germline V CDR1 and CDR2: ENHRY, SYGVKD. The germline V and J ends were trimmed by 1 base and 4 bases, with 19 bases remaining between them. The CDR3 is made up of 17 amino acids.

This clonotype showed up just a few times. The chain links TRBV7-9 to TRBJ2-7; D ambiguous. Germline loops: CDR1 SEHNR, CDR2 FQNEAQ (reference sequence). The CDR3 is made up of 14 amino acids. V dropped 5 bases and J dropped 4 bases, with 15 bases sitting between them. DNA of the CDR3: TGTGCCAGCAGCCAAGGTTGGGCAGCTTACGAGCAGTACTTC. This encodes CASSQGWAAYEQYF.

This clonotype came up a few times. The rearrangement joins TRBV20-1 to TRBJ1-5; D is possibly TRBD1 (6 bases). CDR1 is DFQATT, CDR2 SNEGSKA, per germline (reference sequence). Deletions cut 0 bases from V and 7 bases from J, with 16 bases between. The CDR3 is 15 residues long. The CDR3 DNA reads as TGCAGTGCTAGAGAGTGGGGAACAGGGTTCCAGCCCCAGCATTTT. Protein sequence: CSAREWGTGFQPQHF.

This sequence joins TRBV19 and TRBJ2-2; 13 bases align to TRBD2. The CDR3 spans 18 residues. Trimming removed 3 bases from V and 0 bases from J; junction bases left unmatched: 4. Per germline, CDR1 LNHDA and CDR2 SQIVND (reference sequence). In nucleotides, the CDR3 is TGTGCCAGTAGTATGTTGGGACTAGCGGGACCGAACACCGGGGAGCTGTTTTTT. Translating it yields CASSMLGLAGPNTGELFF.

The J gene is TRBJ1-2, the V gene TRBV10-3; 8 bases align to TRBD1. This CDR3 contains 12 residues. The V segment lost 7 bases and the J segment 5 bases; nucleotides outside the gene matches: 3. CDR1 is ENHRY, CDR2 SYGVKD, per germline. This chain's CDR3 is CAIKDREYGYTF. CDR3 nucleotides: TGTGCCATCAAGGACAGGGAGTATGGCTACACCTTC.